These 2 T cell receptor beta chains were sequenced from one sample in a study of blood T cell repertoires in COVID-19. Clones were read by immunoSEQ multiplex PCR, and TCRdb kept only the in-frame ones, dropping some. The table includes roughly 250,000 clones, 65% to 85% detected once. The sample consisted of peripheral blood. These receptors all come from a person between 70 and 80 years old with COVID-19, enrolled during active disease.

The CDR3 region has the DNA TGTGCCAGCAGCCTACAGGGGAGAGGCTACACCTTC. This gives the protein CASSLQGRGYTF. The chain combines TRBV5-6 with TRBJ1-2, with 7 bases matching TRBD1. Germline CDR1 and CDR2: SGHDT and YYEEEE. J lost 8 bases, V lost 4 bases, and 5 bases had no gene match. This CDR3 spans 12 amino acids. Complete variable domain (other parts from reference TRBV5-6 and TRBJ1-2): DAGVTQSPTHLIKTRGQQVTLRCSPKSGHDTVSWYQQALGQGPQFIFQYYEEEERQRGNFPDRFSGHQFPNYSSELNVNALLLGDSALYLCASSLQGRGYTFGSGTRLTVV.

The rearrangement joins TRBV27 to TRBJ2-1, with 12 positions matching TRBD2. V was pared by 0 bases and J by 8 bases, with 5 bases of the junction left unmatched. CDR3 length equals 16 residues. Germline assignment: CDR1 MNHEY and CDR2 SMNVEV (reference sequence). CDR3 in amino acids: CASSLSGTSGFYEQFF. CDR3 DNA sequence: TGTGCCAGCAGTTTATCGGGGACTAGCGGGTTCTATGAGCAGTTCTTC.